This record concerns one TCR beta chain sequence. Its specificity is unknown. This sample is part of a study of blood T cells in healthy people across ages. Study results and limitations: Among long-lived donors, naive CD4+ cells were more numerous and diversity higher than in aged donors.

The use of a sample-barcoded 5' primer and a J-beta primer mix characterized a second PCR of about 7 to 12 cycles. Template switching added a 12-random-nucleotide identifier to every cDNA molecule. Each sample provided no less than 2.5 million CDR3-containing paired-end reads. TCRdb called the 5' RACE reads again in MiXCR, with one record for every CDR3 protein. The sample lists fewer than 900,000 distinct CDR3 sequences; roughly 44% were seen once. The CDR3 has 17 residues. CDR1 and CDR2 from the germline V gene are SGHRS and YFSETQ. With 1 base removed from V and 0 bases from J, the gap between germline ends came to 14 bases.

The rearrangement links TRBV5-1 to TRBJ2-1, with D perhaps matching TRBD1 or TRBD2 (5 bases each). The sequencing input was blood. The sequence was collected from a woman aged 55-69 years in good health. The CDR3 reads CASSLLQGDPSYNEQFF. CDR3 DNA: TGCGCCAGCAGCTTGCTACAAGGGGACCCCTCCTACAATGAGCAGTTCTTC.